The sequence of this TCR beta chain was determined in a study of T cells in Graves' hyperthyroidism and ophthalmopathy. Regarding the study as a whole: Clonotypes that were expanded in thyroid above 0.001 mostly appeared in blood too. With a median lead of 6.5 months before onset, the model predicted ophthalmopathy.

Lactation, pregnancy, other autoimmune disease or uncontrolled infection led to exclusion of patients. This clonotype was observed many times. Antigen: not known. RNA transcripts yielded amplified TCR beta CDR3 regions. Primed by the HTBI set, a first-round RT-PCR was run on the TCR CDR3. Each CDR3 protein is one row after TCRdb ran MiXCR on the multiplex PCR reads. The data hold some 350,000 distinct CDR3 sequences, with under 20% observed a single time. The TCR originated in a woman aged 18-29 years with Graves' hyperthyroidism. Sequencing was done on a sample of blood.

CDR3 protein: CASSAPGTSGVETQYF. The CDR3 DNA reads TGTGCCAGCAGCGCACCCGGGACTAGCGGGGTGGAGACCCAGTACTTC. The chain is built from TRBV7-9 and TRBJ2-5, with 13 bases that match TRBD2. The germline gives CDR1 SEHNR, CDR2 FQNEAQ (reference sequence). Trimming took 5 bases from V and 5 from J; bases not matched to a gene: 8. The CDR3 loop spans 16 amino acids.